The clone carrying this TCR beta chain was seen many times. The antigen remains undetermined. Template switching by 5'RACE produced TCR cDNA, adding a universal primer site and UMIs. TCRdb fed the 5' RACE reads into MiXCR, producing one record per CDR3 protein. The table has tens of thousands of distinct CDR3 sequences, roughly 7.4% seen once. The data were obtained in a study of T cells after yellow fever vaccination. Study findings and constraints: Bulk-population clonotypes that are abundant could appear as contaminants in FACS-sorted repertoires.

The receptor was derived from a man aged 30 to 39 who received the YFV17D yellow fever vaccine. Material: CD8+ T cells sorted from PBMCs, obtained 15 days after the yellow fever booster vaccination.

CDR3 loop: CASSYSGTSGKETQYF. Written as DNA, the CDR3 is TGTGCCAGCAGTTACTCTGGGACTAGCGGGAAAGAGACCCAGTACTTC. This sequence joins TRBV6-5 and TRBJ2-5; 13 bases line up with TRBD2. The ends lost 0 bases at V and 3 bases at J; junction bases unmatched: 1. From germline, CDR1 is MNHEY and CDR2 SVGAGI. The CDR3 contains 16 residues.